The source of this T cell receptor beta chain is a study of blood T cell repertoires in COVID-19. Study at large: Acute and convalescent COVID-19 specimens originated in the United States, Italy and Spain.

Measured with immunoSEQ multiplex PCR; TCRdb has only the in-frame clones, and not every one. The data contain about 240,000 clones, around 90% of them singletons. The CDR3 is 14 amino acids. V was shortened by 2 bases and J by 0 bases, with 7 bases between the two germline ends. Germline loops: CDR1 SEHNR, CDR2 FQNEAQ (reference sequence). V is TRBV7-9 and J is TRBJ1-1; D is unresolved. This TCR derives from a man under 40 with COVID-19, enrolled during active disease. Material: peripheral blood. The chain's CDR3 is CASSLRGMNTEAFF. The CDR3 DNA follows: TGTGCCAGCAGCTTACGCGGGATGAACACTGAAGCTTTCTTT.